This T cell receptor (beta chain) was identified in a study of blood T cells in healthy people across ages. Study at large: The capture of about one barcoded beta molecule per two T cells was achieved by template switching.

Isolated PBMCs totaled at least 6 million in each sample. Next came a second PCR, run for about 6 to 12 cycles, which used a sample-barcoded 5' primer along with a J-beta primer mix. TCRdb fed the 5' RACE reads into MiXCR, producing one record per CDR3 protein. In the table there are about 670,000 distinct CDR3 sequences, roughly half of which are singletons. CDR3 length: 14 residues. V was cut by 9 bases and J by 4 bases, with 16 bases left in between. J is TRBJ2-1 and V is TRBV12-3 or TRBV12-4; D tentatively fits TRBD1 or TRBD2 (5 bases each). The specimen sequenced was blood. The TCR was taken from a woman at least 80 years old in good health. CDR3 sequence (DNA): TGTGCCAGTACTTTAGGGGACGAGTACAATGAGCAGTTCTTC. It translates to CASTLGDEYNEQFF.